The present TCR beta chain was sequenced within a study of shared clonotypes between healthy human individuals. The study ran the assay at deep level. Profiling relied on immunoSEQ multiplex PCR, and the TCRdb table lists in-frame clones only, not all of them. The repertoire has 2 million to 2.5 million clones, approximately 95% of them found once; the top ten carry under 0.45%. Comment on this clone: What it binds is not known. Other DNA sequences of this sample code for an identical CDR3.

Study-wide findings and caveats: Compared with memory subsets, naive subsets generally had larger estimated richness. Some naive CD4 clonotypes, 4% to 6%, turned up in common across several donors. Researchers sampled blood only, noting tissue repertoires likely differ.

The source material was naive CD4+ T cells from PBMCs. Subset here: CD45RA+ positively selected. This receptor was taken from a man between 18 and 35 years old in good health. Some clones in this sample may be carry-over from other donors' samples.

In DNA form, the CDR3 reads TGTGCCAGCAGCTTAGTGCGCGAGACCCAGTACTTC. Amino acid sequence: CASSLVRETQYF. The V gene is TRBV7-2, the J gene TRBJ2-5; no reliable D call. Germline loops: CDR1 SGHTA, CDR2 FQGNSA. Deletions cut 1 base from V and 5 bases from J, with 5 bases between. The CDR3 is 12 residues long.